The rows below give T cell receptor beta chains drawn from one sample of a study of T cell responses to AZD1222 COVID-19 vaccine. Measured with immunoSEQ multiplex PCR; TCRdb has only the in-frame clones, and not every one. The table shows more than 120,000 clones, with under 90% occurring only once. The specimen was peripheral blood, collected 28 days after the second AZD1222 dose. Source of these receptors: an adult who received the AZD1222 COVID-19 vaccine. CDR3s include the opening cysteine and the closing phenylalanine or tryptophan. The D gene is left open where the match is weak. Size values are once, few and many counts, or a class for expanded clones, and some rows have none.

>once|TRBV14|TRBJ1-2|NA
CASSPTVNYGYTF
TGTGCCAGCAGCCCGACAGTTAACTATGGCTACACCTTC
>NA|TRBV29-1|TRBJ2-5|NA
CSAQGTETQYF
TGCAGCGCCCAGGGTACAGAGACCCAGTACTTC
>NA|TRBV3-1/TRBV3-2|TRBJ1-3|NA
CASSPRAAGNTIYF
TGTGCCAGCAGCCCCCGGGCAGCTGGAAACACCATATATTTT
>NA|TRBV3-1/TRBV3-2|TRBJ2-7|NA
CASSQPGWSEQYF
TGTGCCAGCAGCCAGCCAGGGTGGAGCGAGCAGTACTTC
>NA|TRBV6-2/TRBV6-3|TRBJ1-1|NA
CASSTDLNTEAFF
TGTGCCAGCAGTACTGACCTGAACACTGAAGCTTTCTTT
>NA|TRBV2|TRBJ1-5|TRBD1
CASSSRQGTNQPQHF
TGTGCCAGCAGTTCCCGACAGGGGACAAATCAGCCCCAGCATTTT
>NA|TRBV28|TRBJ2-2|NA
CASSPGTLRTGELFF
TGTGCCAGCAGTCCCGGGACCCTCCGCACCGGGGAGCTGTTTTTT
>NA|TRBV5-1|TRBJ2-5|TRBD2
CASSLSGTQETQYF
TGCGCCAGCAGCTTGAGCGGGACCCAAGAGACCCAGTACTTC
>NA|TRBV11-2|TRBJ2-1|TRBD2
CASSLGLAGGDNEQFF
TGTGCCAGCAGCTTAGGACTAGCGGGAGGGGACAATGAGCAGTTCTTC
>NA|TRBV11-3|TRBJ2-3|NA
CASSFLLRSTGCGADTQYF
TGTGCCAGCAGCTTCCTCCTTCGATCGACAGGATGCGGGGCAGATACGCAGTATTTT
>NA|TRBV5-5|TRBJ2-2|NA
CASRPGQNTGELFF
TGTGCCAGCAGGCCGGGACAGAACACCGGGGAGCTGTTTTTT
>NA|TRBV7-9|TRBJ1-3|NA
CASKKGGTGLTGNTIYF
TGTGCCAGCAAAAAAGGAGGAACAGGGCTAACTGGAAACACCATATATTTT
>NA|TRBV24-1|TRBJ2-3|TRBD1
CATSDYGTGGGDTQYF
TGTGCCACCAGTGATTACGGGACAGGGGGCGGGGATACGCAGTATTTT
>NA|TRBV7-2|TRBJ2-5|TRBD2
CASSLGGRGGTFQETQYF
TGTGCCAGCAGCTTAGGGGGTCGCGGGGGGACTTTCCAAGAGACCCAGTACTTC
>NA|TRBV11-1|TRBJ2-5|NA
CASSPRGGFETQYF
TGTGCCAGCAGCCCTCGAGGTGGGTTTGAGACCCAGTACTTC
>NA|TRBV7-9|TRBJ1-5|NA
CASSLGNSNQPQHF
TGTGCCAGCAGCTTAGGGAATAGCAATCAGCCCCAGCATTTT
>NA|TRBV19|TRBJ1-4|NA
CASTRAGATNEKLFF
TGTGCCAGTACCCGGGCTGGCGCAACTAATGAAAAACTGTTTTTT
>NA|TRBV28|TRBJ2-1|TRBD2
CASSLYTSGRSEQFF
TGTGCCAGCAGTTTATATACTAGCGGGAGGAGTGAGCAGTTCTTC
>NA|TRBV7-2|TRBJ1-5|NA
CASSSSSNQPQHF
TGTGCCAGCAGCTCTTCTAGCAATCAGCCCCAGCATTTT
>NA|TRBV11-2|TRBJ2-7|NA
CASSLDPGSYEQYF
TGTGCCAGCAGCTTGGACCCGGGATCTTACGAGCAGTACTTC
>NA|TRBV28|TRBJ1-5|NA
CASSPGLMGAGQPQHF
TGTGCCAGCAGTCCAGGATTGATGGGGGCCGGACAGCCCCAGCATTTT
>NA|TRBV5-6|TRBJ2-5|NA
CASSLGAGYQETQYF
TGTGCCAGCAGCTTGGGGGCAGGGTACCAAGAGACCCAGTACTTC
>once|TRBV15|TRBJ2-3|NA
CATSRDDDTQYF
TGTGCCACCAGCAGAGATGATGATACGCAGTATTTT
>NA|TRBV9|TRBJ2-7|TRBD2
CASSVREGYEQYF
TGTGCCAGCAGCGTGCGGGAGGGGTACGAGCAGTACTTC
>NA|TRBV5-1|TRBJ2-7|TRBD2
CASSLASGEQYF
TGCGCCAGCAGCTTGGCTAGCGGCGAGCAGTACTTC
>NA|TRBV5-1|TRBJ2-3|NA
CASSLTDTPTDTQYF
TGCGCCAGCAGCTTGACGGATACCCCCACAGATACGCAGTATTTT
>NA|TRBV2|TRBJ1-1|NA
CASSVKALNTEAFF
TGTGCCAGCAGTGTGAAGGCGCTGAACACTGAAGCTTTCTTT
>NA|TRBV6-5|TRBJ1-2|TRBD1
CASATGGVHYGYTF
TGTGCCAGTGCGACAGGGGGAGTGCACTATGGCTACACCTTC
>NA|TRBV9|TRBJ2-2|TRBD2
CASSPPHGGLSSGELFF
TGTGCCAGCAGCCCCCCGCATGGGGGACTAAGCTCCGGGGAGCTGTTTTTT
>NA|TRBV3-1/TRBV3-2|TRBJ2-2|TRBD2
CASSRGLALNTGELFF
TGTGCCAGCAGCCGGGGACTAGCGCTTAACACCGGGGAGCTGTTTTTT
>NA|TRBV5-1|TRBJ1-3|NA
CASSLGGSGGNTIYF
TGCGCCAGCAGCTTGGGGGGCTCGGGCGGAAACACCATATATTTT
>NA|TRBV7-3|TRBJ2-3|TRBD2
CASSFQRDTDTQYF
TGTGCCAGCAGCTTCCAGCGGGACACAGATACGCAGTATTTT
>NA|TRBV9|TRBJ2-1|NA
CASSPLPTRDEQFF
TGTGCCAGCAGCCCTTTACCGACGCGCGATGAGCAGTTCTTC
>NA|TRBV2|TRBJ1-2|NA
CASSGQGRNYGYTF
TGTGCCAGCAGTGGGCAGGGGCGGAACTATGGCTACACCTTC
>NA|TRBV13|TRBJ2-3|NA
CASSLGAGVQADTQYF
TGTGCCAGCAGCTTAGGGGCAGGGGTACAGGCAGATACGCAGTATTTT
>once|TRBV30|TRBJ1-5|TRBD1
CAWSGTGDQPQHF
TGTGCCTGGTCCGGAACAGGGGATCAGCCCCAGCATTTT
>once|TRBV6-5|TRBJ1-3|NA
CASGLGGGGNTIYF
TGTGCCAGCGGCCTTGGGGGAGGAGGAAACACCATATATTTT
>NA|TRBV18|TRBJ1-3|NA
CASSPVGFSGNTIYF
TGTGCCAGCTCACCAGTAGGATTCTCTGGAAACACCATATATTTT
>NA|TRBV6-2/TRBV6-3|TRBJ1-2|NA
CASSPRRGTNYGYTF
TGTGCCAGCAGCCCGCGGCGGGGGACTAACTATGGCTACACCTTC
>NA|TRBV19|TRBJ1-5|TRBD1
CATARTGDSNQPQHF
TGTGCCACCGCGCGGACAGGGGATAGCAATCAGCCCCAGCATTTT
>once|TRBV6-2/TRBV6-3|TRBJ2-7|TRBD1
CASSPRGTGSGEQYF
TGTGCCAGCAGTCCAAGAGGGACAGGGTCCGGCGAGCAGTACTTC
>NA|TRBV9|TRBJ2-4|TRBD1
CASSVEGQGSNIQYF
TGTGCCAGCAGCGTAGAGGGACAGGGCTCGAACATTCAGTACTTC
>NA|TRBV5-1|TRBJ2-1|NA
CASSWGLVGERNEQFF
TGCGCCAGCAGCTGGGGCCTCGTGGGGGAGCGAAATGAGCAGTTCTTC
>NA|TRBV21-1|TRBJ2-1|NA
CASSKRLRDCSGSSTYYNEQFF
TGTGCCAGCAGCAAGAGACTTAGGGATTGTAGCGGGAGCTCAACATACTACAATGAGCAGTTCTTC
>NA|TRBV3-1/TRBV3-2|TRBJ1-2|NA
CASSQVLNSEYGYTF
TGTGCCAGCAGCCAAGTACTGAACTCGGAGTATGGCTACACCTTC
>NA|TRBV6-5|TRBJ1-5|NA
CASSYSTGPGQPQHF
TGTGCCAGCAGTTACTCGACAGGTCCGGGCCAGCCCCAGCATTTT
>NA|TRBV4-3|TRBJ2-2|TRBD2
CASSQESSGPNTGELFF
TGCGCCAGCAGCCAAGAGTCTAGCGGGCCGAACACCGGGGAGCTGTTTTTT
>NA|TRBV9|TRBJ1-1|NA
CASSVRQRYTEAFF
TGTGCCAGCAGCGTTCGACAGAGATACACTGAAGCTTTCTTT
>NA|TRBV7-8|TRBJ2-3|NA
CASSLTGYTQYF
TGTGCCAGCAGCTTAACAGGGTATACGCAGTATTTT
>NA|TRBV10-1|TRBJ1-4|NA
CASSESRAGDEKLFF
TGCGCCAGCAGTGAGTCGAGGGCTGGGGATGAAAAACTGTTTTTT
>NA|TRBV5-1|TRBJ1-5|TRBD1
CASSLDGTDNQPQHF
TGCGCCAGCAGCTTGGACGGGACAGACAATCAGCCCCAGCATTTT
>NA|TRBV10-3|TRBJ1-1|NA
CAALRTADTEAFF
TGTGCCGCTCTACGGACAGCGGACACTGAAGCTTTCTTT
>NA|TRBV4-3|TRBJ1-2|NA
CASSQGSGTNYGYTF
TGCGCCAGCAGCCAAGGGTCGGGGACTAACTATGGCTACACCTTC
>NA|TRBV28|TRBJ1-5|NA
CASSFSGMLQPQHF
TGTGCCAGCAGTTTCTCGGGTATGCTTCAGCCCCAGCATTTT